This T cell receptor (beta chain) was identified in a study of cytomegalovirus exposure and HLA in healthy donors (dated 2017 in TCRdb). For the wider study: A later analysis indicated that the 95 to 150 validation repertoires were generated on the platform also employed for the 600 to 750 repertoires of the first cohort. The study aimed to test whether cataloging public T cell receptors could reveal signatures of past pathogen exposure. High-throughput TCR immunosequencing, statistical association of individual TCRs with disease status, and machine learning were combined to predict cytomegalovirus infection status. Besides the first cohort of roughly 640 subjects, a separate validation cohort made up of 120 different subjects was used. What the work shows at the level of the full study, not this receptor alone: In vitro tests confirmed that a few of the cytomegalovirus-associated TCR beta chains recognize cytomegalovirus antigens. All 130 or so repertoires were used to score co-occurrence in the validation cohort in a later analysis, because that analysis had no HLA typing for the cohort. In the study, 150 to 200 TCR beta chains were listed as associated with cytomegalovirus. Most TCR sequences were seen in very few donors, while some public TCRs were found in many individuals. The classifier was reported to diagnose cytomegalovirus status with high specificity and sensitivity in both the original cohort and the validation cohort. In a later analysis, TCRs clustered in the first cohort were found to also tend to co-occur in the approximately 110 validation repertoires, with approximately 95% of cluster scores above 0. The authors suggested that the approach could potentially be generalized to other disease states and immunological phenotypes.

Separate from the roughly 700-subject first cohort, the validation cohort of 95 to 150 subjects was the group to which the donors belonged. There are a few counts of this clone. The target of this receptor is not known. Base quality data are lacking; no much larger clone is found one base away. Receptor amplification or capture employed the immunoSEQ multiplex PCR assay. Per the authors' processing: A statistical classification framework was built to diagnose cytomegalovirus status from the catalog of TCR beta chain sequences. Not all clones reach the TCRdb copy of this immuneACCESS table, which keeps in-frame sequences only. Checked studies attribute under half of the gap to unresolved V genes and leave the rest unexplained. That table is the source of V, J and clone size, and D and trimming were worked out from the DNA. This sample holds some 140,000 clones; around four fifths were observed only once. The ten largest clones capture 30% of the sample.

The CDR3 sequence holds 17 residues, the cysteine and phenylalanine included. CDR3 DNA only is kept here, 51 bases in frame from base 1. V is trimmed back by 1 base and J by 1 base, and the junction contains 6 bases that no gene match accounts for. The germline V gene yields KGHSH for CDR1 and LQKENI for CDR2. Recombination connected TRBV18 to TRBJ2-2, with TRBD2 identical over 7 junction bases. The origin of this receptor is a man under 40 in good health and CMV-seropositive. The sample comprised PBMCs. Here is the DNA: TGTGCCAGCTCACCACTGCTAGCGGTAATGAACACCGGGGAGCTGTTTTTT. Its protein product is CASSPLLAVMNTGELFF.